This T cell receptor beta chain originates from a study of CD8 T cells in Susac syndrome. The germline V gene has CDR1 MNHEY and CDR2 SVGAGI. With V trimmed by 6 bases and J by 3 bases, 9 bases remained unmatched. CDR3 size: 15 residues. High-throughput TCR beta sequencing covered peripheral CD8+ and CD4+ T cells. Negative isolation yielded CD4+ and CD8+ T cells, and FACS enriched TEMRA cells. Reverse transcription used about 0.45 to 1 ug RNA and random hexamers. TCRdb recomputed calls from the immunoSEQ multiplex PCR reads with MiXCR, one row per CDR3 protein. The sample has roughly 120,000 distinct CDR3 sequences; 85% to 95% are singletons.

This TCR came from a human donor with multiple sclerosis. The chain is built from TRBV6-5 and TRBJ1-2; 8 bases fit TRBD1. The specimen sequenced was CD4+ T cells from PBMCs. The DNA for the CDR3 is TGTGCCAGCAGCCTCAGGGGGCTAGTTGACTATGGCTACACCTTC. It is translated as CASSLRGLVDYGYTF.